A selection of T cell receptor beta chains follows, all from one sample in a study of CD8+ T cells in alopecia areata. The method was immunoSEQ multiplex PCR; TCRdb's version includes in-frame clones alone and lacks a portion of them. The sample shows about 120,000 clones, about 59% of them seen only once. The material was CD4+ T cells sorted from blood, obtained at week 4, from a patient treated with tofacitinib. The origin of the receptors is a human donor with alopecia areata. CDR3s include the opening cysteine and the closing phenylalanine or tryptophan. D genes are given only for firm matches. Rows may omit the clone size; those that give it use once, few, many or a size class.

CDR3 DNA	CDR3 protein	J gene	V gene	D gene	clone size
TGCGCCAGCAGCTTCAGACTAGCGGGGGTATCCGGGGAGCTGTTTTTT	CASSFRLAGVSGELFF	TRBJ2-2	TRBV4-3	TRBD2	-
TGCAGCGTTCTAGAGGGGAGCGGCAATCAGCCCCAGCATTTT	CSVLEGSGNQPQHF	TRBJ1-5	TRBV29-1	-	few
TGTGCCAGCAGCTTAAGGAGGGCAGTGAACACCGGGGAGCTGTTTTTT	CASSLRRAVNTGELFF	TRBJ2-2	TRBV7-9	-	-
TGTGCCACCAGCAGAGATTACAGCTCCTACGAGCAGTACTTC	CATSRDYSSYEQYF	TRBJ2-7	TRBV15	-	few
TGTGCCAGCTCACCGACTTCTGGAAACACCATATATTTT	CASSPTSGNTIYF	TRBJ1-3	TRBV18	-	few
TGTGCCTGGAGGTATTGGGGGACAGGAGCCTACGAGCAGTACTTC	CAWRYWGTGAYEQYF	TRBJ2-7	TRBV30	TRBD1	-
TGTGCCAGCAGTCCGGGACAGGGATATAACTATGGCTACACCTTC	CASSPGQGYNYGYTF	TRBJ1-2	TRBV6-6	TRBD1	few
TGTGCCAGCAGCTTAACTGGGACCGACTTTCAGCCCCAGCATTTT	CASSLTGTDFQPQHF	TRBJ1-5	TRBV5-6	-	-
TGTGCCAGCAAGAGCACAGATACGCAGTATTTT	CASKSTDTQYF	TRBJ2-3	TRBV7-8	-	few
TGTGCCAGCAGCGCAACCTTTGGGACCGGGGAGCTGTTTTTT	CASSATFGTGELFF	TRBJ2-2	TRBV9	-	-
TGTGCCAGCAGCTTAGACAGTTACTATGGCTACACCTTC	CASSLDSYYGYTF	TRBJ1-2	TRBV7-2	-	-
TGTGCCAGCAGCCAAGTCGGGTATACGCAGTATTTT	CASSQVGYTQYF	TRBJ2-3	TRBV14	-	-
TGTGCCAGCAGTTACGGGGAGCGCTATGGCTACACCTTC	CASSYGERYGYTF	TRBJ1-2	TRBV6-5	-	-
TGTGCCAGCAGCCCCGGGACTCGAGACAATGAGCAGTTCTTC	CASSPGTRDNEQFF	TRBJ2-1	TRBV5-4	-	-
TGTGCCATCAGTGATTTCAGGGGGACCGGGGCCAACGTCCTGACTTTC	CAISDFRGTGANVLTF	TRBJ2-6	TRBV6-1	TRBD1	-
TGTGCCAGCAGCCAAGTGTCTAGCGGCGAGACCCAGTACTTC	CASSQVSSGETQYF	TRBJ2-5	TRBV14	TRBD2	-
TGTGCCAGCAGCTTGGTCGGGAGTAACACTGAAGCTTTCTTT	CASSLVGSNTEAFF	TRBJ1-1	TRBV5-4	-	few
TGTGCCAGCAGTTATAACTGGGGCTCCTACAATGAGCAGTTCTTC	CASSYNWGSYNEQFF	TRBJ2-1	TRBV6-5	-	-
TGTGCCAGCAGTTTATTTCTGGGGGCTACCAACTATGGCTACACCTTC	CASSLFLGATNYGYTF	TRBJ1-2	TRBV27	-	-
TGTGCCAGCTCATCACGCTACGAGCAGTACTTC	CASSSRYEQYF	TRBJ2-7	TRBV18	-	-
TGCAGCGTTGGCGATGAGCAGTTCTTC	CSVGDEQFF	TRBJ2-1	TRBV29-1	-	-
TGTGCCAGCAGCGGTCCGGGACAGGGGTACGAGCAGTACTTC	CASSGPGQGYEQYF	TRBJ2-7	TRBV7-2	TRBD1	once
TGTGCCAGCTCACCACCAGGGCAAGAGACCCAGTACTTC	CASSPPGQETQYF	TRBJ2-5	TRBV18	-	-
TGCGCCAGCCAAAGTGGACTAGCGGAAAACATTCAGTACTTC	CASQSGLAENIQYF	TRBJ2-4	TRBV5-1	TRBD2	-
TGCGCCAGCAGCCAGGGACTAGCCCTAGTCTTC	CASSQGLALVF	TRBJ2-1	TRBV4-1	TRBD2	-
TGTGCCAGCAGCGTAGCCGGGACAGGGGCCTACGAGCAGTACTTC	CASSVAGTGAYEQYF	TRBJ2-7	TRBV9	TRBD1	-
TGCAGCGTCATCACAGGGACGGGCGGAAACACCATATATTTT	CSVITGTGGNTIYF	TRBJ1-3	TRBV29-1	-	few
TGTGCCAGCAGCCTCCCGGGACAGAACTATGGCTACACCTTC	CASSLPGQNYGYTF	TRBJ1-2	TRBV5-6	TRBD1	-
TGTGCCAGCAGCCAGGACGTTTACAATGAAAAACTGTTTTTT	CASSQDVYNEKLFF	TRBJ1-4	TRBV7-9	-	-
TGCAGCGCCGACACGGGGCGTTTAAGCAATCAGCCCCAGCATTTT	CSADTGRLSNQPQHF	TRBJ1-5	TRBV29-1	-	-
TGCAGCGCCTACGCCTCAGACACAACCTACGAGCAGTACTTC	CSAYASDTTYEQYF	TRBJ2-7	TRBV29-1	-	-
TGTGCCAGCTCACAACTCGGGCGAACCGAAAAACTGTTTTTT	CASSQLGRTEKLFF	TRBJ1-4	TRBV18	-	few
TGTGCCAGCTCACGGTACCGGGAAGGGGCCCACAATGAGCAGTTCTTC	CASSRYREGAHNEQFF	TRBJ2-1	TRBV18	-	-
TGTGCCAGCAGCTTCGCAGGGGAGAACACTGAAGCTTTCTTT	CASSFAGENTEAFF	TRBJ1-1	TRBV7-2	-	once